This T cell receptor beta chain was found in a study of long-term antiretroviral therapy in people with HIV. Looking at the study overall: Samples from the earliest time points predate the 2015 immediate-ART recommendation by about a decade.

As for this clone: The antigen remains undetermined.

Roughly 0.95-11 million cryopreserved PBMC were held in samples before DNA extraction. V lost 0 bases and J lost 5; bases outside the gene matches: 18. This CDR3 contains 19 residues. CDR1 LGHNA and CDR2 YNFKEQ come from the germline V gene. Investigators performed immunoSEQ version v3.0 at survey level. The target of sequencing was 40,000-50,000 T-cell genomes per sample. Using immunoSEQ multiplex PCR, the repertoire was profiled, and TCRdb retains in-frame clones only, with some absent. The profile covers 29,000 or so clones, with roughly 93% appearing a single time and about 3% taken by the ten largest. Findings of the study overall: Diversity increased after ART yet remained lower than in transplant donor controls.

The clonotype originates from a middle-aged man with HIV. The V gene is TRBV4-2, the J gene TRBJ1-2, with 7 bases matching TRBD1. The sample was unsorted PBMCs, taken just over 7.2 years after starting antiretroviral therapy. The CDR3 loop is CASSQEGSGQPVLGYGYTF. DNA of the CDR3: TGTGCCAGCAGCCAAGAAGGCTCGGGACAGCCCGTCCTTGGGTATGGCTACACCTTC.